This T cell receptor (beta chain) was obtained from a study of blood T cell repertoires in COVID-19. Looking at the study overall: All recovered Cohort 3 donors got two negative PCRs, got clearance, or saw symptom resolution. The analysed material was cDNA or gDNA that came from T cells, B-cell-depleted T cells, or PBMCs.

This clone was seen a handful of times. Deletions cut 2 bases from V and 2 bases from J, with 8 bases between. The CDR3 runs 13 residues. From germline, CDR1 is SQVTM and CDR2 ANQGSEA. Authors' processing steps: The assay estimated nucleated cells by amplifying reference gene primers. The repertoire was sequenced with immunoSEQ multiplex PCR; TCRdb's copy has only in-frame clones and lacks some. V, J and clone size derive from that table, while D and trimming were established from the DNA sequence. The profile shows a few hundred thousand clones, 88% of them singletons. This receptor was obtained from a woman aged 55 to 70 in a cohort exposed to, infected with or recovered from COVID-19 (not recorded which). The sequenced sample was PBMCs or T cells enriched from blood (not recorded which). The V and J genes are TRBV29-1 and TRBJ2-3, with D perhaps TRBD2 (5 bases). Written as DNA, the CDR3 is TGCAGCGTTGAACTAGCCGTCACAGATACGCAGTATTTT. Its protein is CSVELAVTDTQYF.